This TCR beta chain appears in the sequencing data of a study of control samples from healthy donors and cancer patients. The protocol was immunoSEQ multiplex PCR, while the TCRdb copy is restricted to in-frame clones and leaves out a portion. The sample has some 220,000 clones, 85% to 95% seen once; the top ten hold about 1.4%. CDR3 length: 13 amino acids. The chain links TRBV12-3 or TRBV12-4 to TRBJ2-1; D perhaps matches TRBD1 (6 bases). This receptor was taken from a man over 45 in good health. The sequenced sample was blood. The CDR3 bases are TGTGCGTCCGATGGGGGCCCGTACAATGAGCAGTTCTTC. Protein sequence: CASDGGPYNEQFF.